One sample yielded the 29 T cell receptor beta chains listed below, sequenced in a study of cytomegalovirus exposure and HLA in healthy donors. In the PCR, 60 Vbeta and 13 Jbeta primers were used. Profiling relied on immunoSEQ multiplex PCR, and the TCRdb table lists in-frame clones only, not all of them. The sample includes about 100,000 clones, about 76% of them seen just once. The specimen was PBMCs. The origin of the receptors is a woman in her seventies in good health and CMV-seropositive.

The CDR3 loop reads CATSRESGTSGRNEQFF. The CDR3 coding sequence is TGTGCCACCAGCAGAGAGTCCGGGACTAGCGGGAGAAATGAGCAGTTCTTC. V gene TRBV15 combines with J gene TRBJ2-1; 14 bases agree with TRBD2. Per germline, CDR1 LNHNV and CDR2 YYDKDF (reference sequence). V was pared by 0 bases and J by 7 bases, with 5 bases of the junction left unmatched. The CDR3 consists of 17 residues.

This clone was observed a few times. J is TRBJ1-3 and V is TRBV7-3; 7 bases are shared with TRBD1. This CDR3 is built from 16 residues. The germline gives CDR1 SGHTA, CDR2 FQGTGA. V dropped 5 bases and J dropped 0; count of bases not matched to a gene: 7. The CDR3 spells CASSPGTAPSGNTIYF. CDR3 sequence (DNA): TGTGCCAGCAGCCCTGGGACAGCTCCCTCTGGAAACACCATATATTTT. Full variable domain (rest looked up from reference TRBV7-3 and TRBJ1-3): GAGVSQTPSNKVTEKGKYVELRCDPISGHTALYWYRQSLGQGPEFLIYFQGTGAADDSGLPNDRFFAVRPEGSVSTLKIQRTERGDSAVYLCASSPGTAPSGNTIYFGEGSWLTVV.

This chain links TRBV11-2 with TRBJ2-1; 8 positions agree with TRBD2. This CDR3 region has 18 residues. Germline values: CDR1 SGHAT, CDR2 FQNNGV. With V trimmed by 4 bases and J by 3 bases, 14 bases remained unmatched. DNA for the CDR3: TGTGCCAGCAGCTCAATGGCTAGCGGGTACCTATACTACAATGAGCAGTTCTTC. It translates to CASSSMASGYLYYNEQFF.

The V gene is TRBV14, the J gene TRBJ2-7; TRBD2 aligns across 10 bases. Trimming at V came to 5 bases and at J to 7 bases, leaving 11 bases not matched to a gene. Germline V CDR1 and CDR2: SGHDN, FVKESK. The CDR3 has 15 residues. Written as DNA, the CDR3 is TGTGCCAGCAGCTCTAGCGGGAGCGTTGGTATAGAGCAGTACTTC. Translating gives CASSSSGSVGIEQYF. Full variable domain (remainder filled in from reference TRBV14 and TRBJ2-7): EAGVTQFPSHSVIEKGQTVTLRCDPISGHDNLYWYRRVMGKEIKFLLHFVKESKQDESGMPNNRFLAERTGGTYSTLKVQPAELEDSGVYFCASSSSGSVGIEQYFGPGTRLTVT.

This clone came up once. The CDR3 DNA reads as TGTGCCTGGAGTTCGAGAGGGGATACGCAGTATTTT. This sequence encodes CAWSSRGDTQYF. This rearrangement joins TRBV30 to TRBJ2-3; the D gene is possibly TRBD2 (5 bases). The CDR3 totals 12 residues. Germline CDR1 is GTSNPN and CDR2 is SVGIG (reference sequence). The germline V and J ends were trimmed by 2 bases and 6 bases, with 9 bases remaining between them.

This chain links TRBV5-6 with TRBJ1-1; unclear D gene. CDR1 SGHDT and CDR2 YYEEEE come from the germline V gene. The CDR3 sequence is 14 residues long. The V gene lost 2 bases and the J gene lost 1 base, with 9 bases spanning the gap. The CDR3 nucleotides are TGTGCCAGCAGCTTTTACGGAGGGAACACTGAAGCTTTCTTT. As protein: CASSFYGGNTEAFF. The whole variable domain, remainder taken from reference TRBV5-6 and TRBJ1-1, is DAGVTQSPTHLIKTRGQQVTLRCSPKSGHDTVSWYQQALGQGPQFIFQYYEEEERQRGNFPDRFSGHQFPNYSSELNVNALLLGDSALYLCASSFYGGNTEAFFGQGTRLTVV.

This clone was seen a single time. This rearrangement joins TRBV7-9 to TRBJ2-7, with TRBD2 matching 7 bases. Losses at the gene ends were 2 bases for V and 3 bases for J; bases not matched to a gene: 7. Per the germline V gene, CDR1 is SEHNR and CDR2 is FQNEAQ (reference sequence). The CDR3 contains 15 residues. CDR3 sequence reads: CASSLKGGSNYEQYF. The CDR3 DNA sequence: TGTGCCAGCAGCTTAAAAGGCGGGAGCAACTACGAGCAGTACTTC.

The chain combines TRBV18 with TRBJ2-5, with 9 bases matching TRBD2. With V trimmed by 0 bases and J by 2 bases, 1 base remained unmatched. In germline, CDR1 is KGHSH, CDR2 LQKENI. The CDR3 loop spans 15 amino acids. In DNA, the CDR3 is TGTGCCAGCTCACCACCTAGCGGGAGACAAGAGACCCAGTACTTC. Its translation is CASSPPSGRQETQYF. Full variable domain (outside the CDR3, taken from reference TRBV18 and TRBJ2-5): NAGVMQNPRHLVRRRGQEARLRCSPMKGHSHVYWYRQLPEEGLKFMVYLQKENIIDESGMPKERFSAEFPKEGPSILRIQQVVRGDSAAYFCASSPPSGRQETQYFGPGTRLLVL.

The chain links TRBV5-6 to TRBJ2-2; TRBD2 aligns across 11 bases. Germline V gene sequence: CDR1 SGHDT, CDR2 YYEEEE. With V trimmed by 4 bases and J by 4 bases, 9 bases remained unmatched. This CDR3 comprises 17 residues. CDR3 in amino acids: CASSLFGTSGATGELFF. CDR3 coding DNA: TGTGCCAGCAGCCTTTTCGGGACTAGCGGTGCCACCGGGGAGCTGTTTTTT. The entire variable domain, with the rest obtained from reference TRBV5-6 and TRBJ2-2, is as follows: DAGVTQSPTHLIKTRGQQVTLRCSPKSGHDTVSWYQQALGQGPQFIFQYYEEEERQRGNFPDRFSGHQFPNYSSELNVNALLLGDSALYLCASSLFGTSGATGELFFGEGSRLTVL.

This clone was counted a single time. The rearrangement joins TRBV6-5 to TRBJ2-1, with 7 nucleotides matching TRBD1. This CDR3 is 16 amino acids long. After removal of 0 bases from V and 6 bases from J, the junction contained 8 bases not matched to a gene. The V gene's germline CDR1 is MNHEY and CDR2 SVGAGI. In DNA, the CDR3 is TGTGCCAGCAGTTACTCGAAGGGGGCAAGTGGCAATGAGCAGTTCTTC. Amino acids: CASSYSKGASGNEQFF.

The chain combines TRBV7-2 with TRBJ2-7; possibly TRBD1 for D (5 bases). Germline lookup yields CDR1 SGHTA and CDR2 FQGNSA. V dropped 1 base and J dropped 0 bases, with 13 bases sitting between them. This CDR3 region has 16 residues. CDR3 coding DNA: TGTGCCAGCAGCTTAGAGTGGGGCTGGAGCTCCTACGAGCAGTACTTC. Translation gives CASSLEWGWSSYEQYF.

This chain uses TRBV9 with TRBJ2-1; D is possibly TRBD2 (6 bases). In germline, CDR1 is SGDLS, CDR2 YYNGEE. The CDR3 runs 15 residues. V lost 1 base to trimming and J lost 0 bases, with 8 bases between them. The CDR3 DNA follows: TGTGCCAGCAGCGTACAGGGAGGCTCCTACAATGAGCAGTTCTTC. It codes for CASSVQGGSYNEQFF.

CDR3 nucleotides: TGTGCCAGCAGCCAATCTGGGGAGCAAGCTTTCTTT. It is translated as CASSQSGEQAFF. This chain links TRBV11-2 with TRBJ1-1; D gene unclear. Germline loops: CDR1 SGHAT, CDR2 FQNNGV. V was shortened by 5 bases and J by 9 bases, with 13 bases between the two germline ends. This CDR3 has 12 amino acids. Drawing the rest from reference TRBV11-2 and TRBJ1-1, the complete variable domain is EAGVAQSPRYKIIEKRQSVAFWCNPISGHATLYWYQQILGQGPKLLIQFQNNGVVDDSQLPKDRFSAERLKGVDSTLKIQPAKLEDSAVYLCASSQSGEQAFFGQGTRLTVV.

The chain carries TRBV12-5 and TRBJ2-5, with a possible D match to TRBD2 (5 bases). The J call may be in error: the DNA end matches TRBJ2-7 better. Germline assignment: CDR1 LGHNT and CDR2 FRNRAP. The CDR3 loop spans 16 amino acids. CDR3 residues: CASGLVRAGPNYEQYF. DNA for the CDR3: TGTGCTAGTGGTTTGGTAAGGGCGGGTCCGAACTACGAGCAGTACTTC.

The J gene is TRBJ1-2, the V gene TRBV13; no firm D call. The CDR3 runs to 14 residues. V was cut by 4 bases and J by 6 bases, with 15 bases left in between. The germline V gene encodes CDR1 PRHDT and CDR2 FYEKMQ (reference sequence). The DNA for the CDR3 is TGTGCCAGCAGCTCAACCGAGGGTTTGGATGGCTACACCTTC. This gives the protein CASSSTEGLDGYTF.

The CDR3 loop is CATSSSVEAFF. DNA of the CDR3: TGTGCCACCAGCAGTTCAGTAGAAGCTTTCTTT. The V gene is TRBV15, the J gene TRBJ1-1; D not certain. V lost 3 bases and J 8 bases, leaving 7 bases between the germline ends. The CDR3 sequence is 11 residues long. Germline V gene lookup returns CDR1 LNHNV and CDR2 YYDKDF (reference sequence). The complete variable domain, with remaining parts taken from reference TRBV15 and TRBJ1-1, reads DAMVIQNPRYQVTQFGKPVTLSCSQTLNHNVMYWYQQKSSQAPKLLFHYYDKDFNNEADTPDNFQSRRPNTSFCFLDIRSPGLGDTAMYLCATSSSVEAFFGQGTRLTVV.

This clone appeared a few times. V is TRBV9 and J is TRBJ1-1; D is ambiguous. The CDR3 has 13 residues. The V gene lost 3 bases and the J gene lost 5 bases, with 11 bases spanning the gap. Germline V gene lookup returns CDR1 SGDLS and CDR2 YYNGEE. DNA of the CDR3: TGTGCCAGCAGCGGGGTGACGGGGACTGAAGCTTTCTTT. As protein: CASSGVTGTEAFF.

The chain carries TRBV7-9 and TRBJ2-7, with 10 bases fitting TRBD2. The germline V gene has CDR1 SEHNR and CDR2 FQNEAQ (reference sequence). V was pared by 5 bases and J by 3 bases, with 13 bases of the junction left unmatched. This CDR3 is 17 amino acids long. The CDR3 protein is CASSHPGGPSGSYEQYF. As DNA, the CDR3 is TGTGCCAGCAGCCATCCCGGCGGGCCTAGCGGGAGCTACGAGCAGTACTTC.

This clone was detected a few times. This chain connects TRBV5-4 to TRBJ2-5, with D uncertain. V lost 1 base to trimming and J lost 4 bases, with 5 bases between them. CDR3 length: 12 amino acids. CDR1 is SGHNT and CDR2 is YYREEE in the germline V gene (reference sequence). CDR3: CASSLWRETQYF. Here the CDR3 DNA reads TGTGCCAGCAGCTTGTGGAGAGAGACCCAGTACTTC.

The V call is TRBV11-2, the J call TRBJ1-5; 7 bases are shared with TRBD1. Germline lookup yields CDR1 SGHAT and CDR2 FQNNGV. The CDR3 contains 15 residues. Germline trimming cut 5 bases from V and 5 bases from J; bases unmatched to any gene: 9. DNA of the CDR3: TGTGCCAGCAGCCGGGACAGTGGGACTTATCAGCCCCAGCATTTT. Translated: CASSRDSGTYQPQHF.

The V call is TRBV9, the J call TRBJ2-2; perhaps TRBD1 as D (6 bases). CDR1 is SGDLS and CDR2 is YYNGEE in the germline V gene. This CDR3 comprises 16 residues. V dropped 4 bases and J dropped 0 bases, with 13 bases sitting between them. CDR3 coding DNA: TGTGCCAGCAGCTCCGGGACACCCGCGAACACCGGGGAGCTGTTTTTT. This codes for CASSSGTPANTGELFF.

This clone was seen just once. The gene calls are TRBV5-1 and TRBJ2-7, with D possibly TRBD2 on 5 matching bases. V lost 2 bases and J 6 bases, leaving 6 bases between the germline ends. The CDR3 runs 11 residues. In germline, CDR1 is SGHRS, CDR2 YFSETQ. The CDR3 DNA reads as TGCGCCAGCAGCTTAAGCGGCGAGCAGTACTTC. Translating gives CASSLSGEQYF.

This rearrangement joins TRBV7-2 to TRBJ1-2; TRBD1 agrees at 11 bases. Looked up from germline, CDR1 is SGHTA and CDR2 is FQGNSA. The CDR3 has 15 amino acids. Trimming removed 4 bases from V and 4 bases from J; junction bases left unmatched: 5. The CDR3: CASSSPDRGLYGYTF. CDR3 DNA sequence: TGTGCCAGCAGCTCCCCGGACAGGGGGCTCTATGGCTACACCTTC.

The chain recombines TRBV4-3 with TRBJ2-3; maybe TRBD2 (5 bases). Germline V gene sequence: CDR1 LGHNA, CDR2 YSLEER. V was clipped by 1 base and J by 1 base, with 9 bases between them. The CDR3 extends over 15 amino acids. The CDR3 region has the DNA TGCGCCAGCAGCCAAGGTGCCGGGGGCACAGATACGCAGTATTTT. This codes for CASSQGAGGTDTQYF.

CDR3 loop: CASSTGTSTYEQYF. In DNA form, the CDR3 reads TGTGCCAGCAGTACCGGGACATCGACCTACGAGCAGTACTTC. The rearrangement joins TRBV9 to TRBJ2-7; D is possibly TRBD1 (6 bases). Trimming left V 5 bases short and J 2 bases short, with 14 bases between. CDR1 SGDLS and CDR2 YYNGEE come from the germline V gene. The length of the CDR3 is 14 residues.

This clone has only a few counts. The chain has TRBV7-2 and TRBJ2-2, with 7 bases matching TRBD1. The CDR3 contains 14 residues. CDR1 SGHTA and CDR2 FQGNSA come from the germline V gene. V lost 6 bases and J lost 3; bases outside the gene matches: 4. The CDR3 protein is CASSSGTDTGELFF. The DNA of the CDR3 is TGTGCCAGCAGTTCCGGGACAGACACCGGGGAGCTGTTTTTT. Full variable domain (missing parts from reference TRBV7-2 and TRBJ2-2): GAGVSQSPSNKVTEKGKDVELRCDPISGHTALYWYRQSLGQGLEFLIYFQGNSAPDKSGLPSDRFSAERTGGSVSTLTIQRTQQEDSAVYLCASSSGTDTGELFFGEGSRLTVL.

This clone is termed medium-sized (0.01 to 0.1%). This sequence joins TRBV5-6 and TRBJ1-3; TRBD1 is a possible D gene (6 bases). This CDR3 is built from 18 residues. Germline V lookup: CDR1 SGHDT, CDR2 YYEEEE. V shed 4 bases and J shed 0 bases, with 20 bases lying between them. CDR3 region: CASSALLGQRHSGNTIYF. The CDR3 coding sequence is TGTGCCAGCAGCGCACTCCTAGGACAGAGACACTCTGGAAACACCATATATTTT.

This chain joins TRBV11-2 and TRBJ2-1; 7 bases agree with TRBD1. With V trimmed by 5 bases and J by 1 base, 11 bases remained unmatched. The V gene's germline CDR1 is SGHAT and CDR2 FQNNGV. This CDR3 spans 17 amino acids. CDR3 sequence reads: CASSRAQGVLSYNEQFF. For the CDR3, the DNA is TGTGCCAGCAGCCGCGCTCAGGGGGTCCTTTCCTACAATGAGCAGTTCTTC.

J is TRBJ2-7 and V is TRBV28, with D maybe TRBD2 (6 bases). V was cut by 3 bases and J by 3 bases, with 12 bases left in between. The length of the CDR3 is 14 residues. The germline V gene encodes CDR1 MDHEN and CDR2 SYDVKM. CDR3 nucleotide sequence: TGTGCCAGCAGTTTGGGGGGTTCTCACTACGAGCAGTACTTC. This sequence encodes CASSLGGSHYEQYF.